A single sample is the source of the 8 T cell receptor beta chains below, sequenced in a study of T cells after yellow fever vaccination. Each CDR3 protein is one row after TCRdb ran MiXCR on the 5' RACE reads. The sample lists some 670,000 distinct CDR3 sequences, roughly an eighth occurring once. Sequencing was performed on PBMCs, taken on the day of the yellow fever booster vaccination. The receptors were sampled from a man aged 25 to 40 who received the YFV17D yellow fever vaccine.

Concerning this clonotype itself: Just one base apart from a much larger clone, this may be a read error. The conserved phenylalanine or tryptophan normally closing the CDR3 is absent here, so this likely arose from a read error. The limits of the CDR3 on the DNA are not certain, so only TCRdb's listed CDR3 is given. The V call is TRBV11-2, the J call TRBJ2-7; the table names TRBD2, a call not compared with the DNA. Germline CDR1 and CDR2: SGHAT and FQNNGV. The CDR3 is 12 amino acids in total, end residues counted. CDR3 in amino acids: CASSRYKRDLLS.

The rearrangement links TRBV6-1 to TRBJ2-1; TRBD2 aligns across 12 bases. Germline assignment: CDR1 MNHNS and CDR2 SASEGT. Trimming removed 5 bases from V and 8 bases from J; junction bases left unmatched: 7. This CDR3 has 15 residues. The chain's CDR3 is CASSILAGGGYEQFF. The CDR3 nucleotides read TGTGCCAGCAGTATCCTAGCGGGAGGGGGGTATGAGCAGTTCTTC.

The chain has TRBV18 and TRBJ2-5; D is perhaps TRBD1 (6 bases). V dropped 1 base and J dropped 7 bases, with 10 bases sitting between them. Germline CDR1 and CDR2: KGHSH and LQKENI. This CDR3 is built from 13 residues. The CDR3 region is CASSPRDIGTQYF. In DNA form, the CDR3 reads TGTGCCAGCTCACCACGGGACATAGGGACCCAGTACTTC.

There are a few counts of this clonotype. The chain has TRBV2 and TRBJ1-5; maybe TRBD1 (6 bases). Trimming stripped 7 bases from V and 10 bases from J, with 20 bases between. Germline lookup yields CDR1 SNHLY and CDR2 FYNNEI. The CDR3 consists of 14 residues. The CDR3 region has the DNA TGTGCCAGCACGAGAAGGGACACCTCTGGTCCCCAGCATTTT. Translated: CASTRRDTSGPQHF.

This clonotype was recorded a few times. This chain uses TRBV28 with TRBJ2-7, with D perhaps TRBD2 (5 bases). V was pared by 10 bases and J by 3 bases, with 22 bases between. The CDR3 loop spans 15 amino acids. Germline lookup yields CDR1 MDHEN and CDR2 SYDVKM. The CDR3 sequence: CATQPRTVLSYEQYF. Here the CDR3 DNA reads TGTGCCACCCAGCCAAGGACTGTTCTCAGCTACGAGCAGTACTTC.

V usage is TRBV28 and J usage is TRBJ2-2; 7 bases match TRBD1. The CDR3 is 14 residues long. Per germline, CDR1 MDHEN and CDR2 SYDVKM. Trimming took 6 bases from V and 6 from J; bases not matched to a gene: 7. The chain's CDR3 is CASRKQGRAGELFF. CDR3 DNA: TGTGCCAGCAGAAAACAGGGGCGCGCCGGGGAGCTGTTTTTT.

With respect to this clonotype: One end of the junction varies from germline; a read error may be responsible. V gene TRBV20-1 combines with J gene TRBJ2-1; weak D call: TRBD2 (5 bases). The CDR3 length is 16 residues. Germline assignment: CDR1 DFQATT and CDR2 SNEGSKA (reference sequence). The chain's CDR3 is CCARGGSLNSYNEQFF. Here the CDR3 DNA reads TGCTGTGCTAGAGGAGGCAGCTTAAATTCCTACAATGAGCAGTTCTTC.

This clonotype was seen only a few times. The J gene is TRBJ1-2, the V gene TRBV10-3; D is undetermined. CDR1 and CDR2 from the germline V gene are ENHRY and SYGVKD. This CDR3 has 15 residues. The V gene lost 8 bases and the J gene lost 2 bases, with 18 bases spanning the gap. CDR3 nucleotides: TGTGCCATCGGCGGGTCGGCGGCAGAAAACTATGGCTACACCTTC. As protein: CAIGGSAAENYGYTF.